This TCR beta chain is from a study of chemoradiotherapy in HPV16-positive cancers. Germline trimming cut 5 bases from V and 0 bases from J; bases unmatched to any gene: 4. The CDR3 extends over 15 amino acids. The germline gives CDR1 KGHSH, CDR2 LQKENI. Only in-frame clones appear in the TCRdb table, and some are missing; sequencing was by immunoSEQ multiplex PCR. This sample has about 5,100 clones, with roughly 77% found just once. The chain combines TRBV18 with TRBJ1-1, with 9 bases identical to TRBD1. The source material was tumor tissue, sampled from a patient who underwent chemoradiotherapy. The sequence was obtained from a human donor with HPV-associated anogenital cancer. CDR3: CASSSYRGLNTEAFF. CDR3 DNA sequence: TGTGCCAGCTCATCCTACAGGGGGCTGAACACTGAAGCTTTCTTT.